This passage covers 18 T cell receptor beta chains from one sample sequenced in a study of blood T cell repertoires in COVID-19. Only in-frame clones appear in the TCRdb table, and some are missing; sequencing was by immunoSEQ multiplex PCR. This table holds over 90,000 clones, 80% to 95% found once. Sequenced material: peripheral blood. Receptors were obtained from a woman aged 45-65 years with COVID-19, enrolled during active disease.

The V call is TRBV12-5, the J call TRBJ2-2; 7 bases map to TRBD1. The CDR3 runs 12 residues. CDR1 LGHNT and CDR2 FRNRAP come from the germline V gene. Losses at the gene ends were 6 bases for V and 5 bases for J; bases not matched to a gene: 0. The CDR3 loop is CASGQGTGELFF. In DNA, the CDR3 is TGTGCTAGTGGACAGGGGACCGGGGAGCTGTTTTTT.

In its sample, this clone was seen once. This chain uses TRBV7-9 with TRBJ2-5; a possible D gene is TRBD2 (5 bases). Germline V gene data show CDR1 as SEHNR and CDR2 as FQNEAQ (reference sequence). The CDR3 runs 16 residues. Trimming pared 2 bases from V and 2 bases from J, leaving 15 bases between. The CDR3 sequence is CASSLPGFLGQETQYF. CDR3 sequence (DNA): TGTGCCAGCAGCTTACCGGGGTTTCTGGGACAAGAGACCCAGTACTTC.

The rearrangement uses TRBV6-2 or TRBV6-3 and TRBJ2-1, with TRBD2 matching 12 bases. This CDR3 has 15 residues. V lost 6 bases, J lost 5 bases, and 5 bases stayed unmatched. Germline assignment: CDR1 MNHEY and CDR2 SVGEGT. The CDR3 coding sequence is TGTGCCAGCAGCTTTACTAGCGGGGGGCACAATGAGCAGTTCTTC. Its translation: CASSFTSGGHNEQFF.

The V call is TRBV27, the J call TRBJ1-1; weak D call: TRBD1 (5 bases). The CDR3 spans 13 residues. CDR1 and CDR2 from the germline V gene are MNHEY and SMNVEV (reference sequence). Trimming cost V 8 bases and J 3 bases, with 13 bases left between them. CDR3 in DNA: TGTGCCAGCGGGGGGGACGGGCACACTGAAGCTTTCTTT. Residues: CASGGDGHTEAFF.

This clone has only one observation. This sequence joins TRBV4-1 and TRBJ1-6, with D possibly TRBD1 on 5 matching bases. Deletions cut 3 bases from V and 6 bases from J, with 18 bases between. Germline loops: CDR1 MGHRA, CDR2 YSYEKL. CDR3 length: 17 residues. CDR3 sequence reads: CASSHLARQPGNSPLHF. CDR3 DNA sequence: TGCGCCAGCAGCCACCTTGCTCGACAGCCCGGTAATTCACCCCTCCACTTT.

This clone was seen only once. The rearrangement links TRBV6-5 to TRBJ1-4, with D unclear. Between the trimmed V and J ends, which lost 4 bases and 8 bases, there was a span of 14 bases. Germline V gene lookup returns CDR1 MNHEY and CDR2 SVGAGI. The CDR3 sequence is 14 residues long. CDR3 sequence: CASSLSPRREKLFF. CDR3 coding DNA: TGTGCCAGCAGTTTGTCCCCCCGGCGGGAAAAACTGTTTTTT.

This rearrangement joins TRBV11-2 to TRBJ2-2; a possible D gene is TRBD1 (7 bases). CDR3 length: 15 amino acids. V lost 5 bases and J 4 bases, leaving 14 bases between the germline ends. Germline lookup yields CDR1 SGHAT and CDR2 FQNNGV. The CDR3 sequence: CASSPHRGGTGELFF. In DNA form, the CDR3 reads TGTGCCAGCAGCCCCCACAGGGGAGGCACCGGGGAGCTGTTTTTT.

The gene calls are TRBV15 and TRBJ1-3, with 7 bases identical to TRBD1. The ends lost 1 base at V and 4 bases at J; junction bases unmatched: 19. The germline gives CDR1 LNHNV, CDR2 YYDKDF (reference sequence). This CDR3 contains 20 residues. This CDR3 is CATSRAYWSRDRAEGNTIYF. The CDR3 bases are TGTGCCACCAGCAGAGCGTACTGGTCCCGCGACAGGGCGGAAGGAAACACCATATATTTT. Variable domain in full (rest from reference TRBV15 and TRBJ1-3): DAMVIQNPRYQVTQFGKPVTLSCSQTLNHNVMYWYQQKSSQAPKLLFHYYDKDFNNEADTPDNFQSRRPNTSFCFLDIRSPGLGDTAMYLCATSRAYWSRDRAEGNTIYFGEGSWLTVV.

The rearrangement links TRBV5-4 to TRBJ2-2, with 8 bases identical to TRBD1. Unmatched junction bases numbered 3, after V lost 5 bases and J lost 0 bases. This CDR3 is 15 amino acids long. Germline assignment: CDR1 SGHNT and CDR2 YYREEE (reference sequence). The CDR3 is CASRPGGANTGELFF. The CDR3 DNA reads as TGTGCCAGCAGGCCAGGGGGCGCGAACACCGGGGAGCTGTTTTTT.

V usage is TRBV5-4 and J usage is TRBJ2-5, with TRBD2 matching 12 bases. The germline gives CDR1 SGHNT, CDR2 YYREEE (reference sequence). The length of the CDR3 is 15 residues. The ends lost 6 bases at V and 5 bases at J; junction bases unmatched: 8. CDR3 in DNA: TGTGCCAGCACCCCGACTAGCGGGGGAGGGGAGACCCAGTACTTC. Amino acid sequence: CASTPTSGGGETQYF.

V gene TRBV19 combines with J gene TRBJ1-1; D is perhaps TRBD1 (6 bases). The germline V gene has CDR1 LNHDA and CDR2 SQIVND (reference sequence). V was pared by 5 bases and J by 0 bases, with 13 bases between. There are 15 residues in the CDR3. CDR3 sequence (DNA): TGTGCCAGTAGTCCTACAGGGACCATGAACACTGAAGCTTTCTTT. Translated, it gives CASSPTGTMNTEAFF.

V is TRBV11-2 and J is TRBJ1-4; D not certain. Germline V gene lookup returns CDR1 SGHAT and CDR2 FQNNGV. CDR3 size: 13 residues. V was trimmed by 3 bases and J by 8 bases, leaving 10 bases between them. The CDR3, as DNA: TGTGCCAGCAGCTTCCGGGGAGGGGAAAAACTGTTTTTT. This sequence encodes CASSFRGGEKLFF. Based on the CDR3 plus reference TRBV11-2 and TRBJ1-4, the full variable domain is EAGVAQSPRYKIIEKRQSVAFWCNPISGHATLYWYQQILGQGPKLLIQFQNNGVVDDSQLPKDRFSAERLKGVDSTLKIQPAKLEDSAVYLCASSFRGGEKLFFGSGTQLSVL.

This clone was observed a single time. The gene calls are TRBV5-1 and TRBJ1-2; D might be TRBD1 (6 bases). Germline CDR1 is SGHRS and CDR2 is YFSETQ. V shed 3 bases and J shed 8 bases, with 11 bases lying between them. The CDR3 runs to 12 residues. The CDR3 protein is CASSSTGNGYTF. CDR3 nucleotides: TGCGCCAGCAGCTCCACAGGGAACGGCTACACCTTC.

As regards this clone: The junction departs from germline at one end; a sequencing error may be responsible. In nucleotides, the CDR3 is TGTGCCAGCAGTGAAAATAGAATGGGGCAGGGCCTCTTC. It is translated as CASSENRMGQGLF. V gene TRBV2 combines with J gene TRBJ1-2; D is possibly TRBD1 (5 bases). Germline CDR1 and CDR2: SNHLY and FYNNEI. This CDR3 is built from 13 residues. Together with reference TRBV2 and TRBJ1-2, the CDR3 gives the full variable domain: EPEVTQTPSHQVTQMGQEVILRCVPISNHLYFYWYRQILGQKVEFLVSFYNNEISEKSEIFDDQFSVERPDGSNFTLKIRSTKLEDSAMYFCASSENRMGQGLFGSGTRLTVV.

This chain links TRBV28 with TRBJ1-2; D remains unclear. This CDR3 contains 12 residues. V was shortened by 2 bases and J by 7 bases, with 8 bases between the two germline ends. Germline assignment: CDR1 MDHEN and CDR2 SYDVKM. The CDR3 loop is CASSLRGPGYTF. The CDR3 bases are TGTGCCAGCAGTTTAAGAGGGCCTGGCTACACCTTC.

The J gene is TRBJ2-4, the V gene TRBV6-2 or TRBV6-3; a weak D match, TRBD2 (6 bases). The V gene's germline CDR1 is MNHEY and CDR2 SVGEGT. This CDR3 is built from 14 residues. The germline V and J ends were trimmed by 5 bases and 7 bases, with 15 bases remaining between them. Here the CDR3 DNA reads TGTGCCAGCAGTACCCTCGGGGGTGAGAACATTCAGTACTTC. Encoded protein: CASSTLGGENIQYF.

The chain employs TRBV3-1 (or the pseudogene TRBV3-2) and TRBJ1-6; 8 bases align to TRBD1. CDR1 is LGHDT, CDR2 YNNKEL, per germline (reference sequence). The CDR3 is 14 residues long. Trimming at V came to 10 bases and at J to 7 bases, leaving 9 bases not matched to a gene. The CDR3 loop is CATQTGALNSPLHF. CDR3 coding DNA: TGTGCCACCCAGACAGGGGCACTCAATTCACCCCTCCACTTT.

The chain links TRBV21-1 to TRBJ1-5. TRBV21-1 has pseudogene status. The CDR3 runs 16 residues. In nucleotides, the CDR3 is TGTGCCAGCAGCAAAAAGGTGCGGGGGAGGAATCAGCCCCAGCATTTT. Amino acid sequence: CASSKKVRGRNQPQHF.